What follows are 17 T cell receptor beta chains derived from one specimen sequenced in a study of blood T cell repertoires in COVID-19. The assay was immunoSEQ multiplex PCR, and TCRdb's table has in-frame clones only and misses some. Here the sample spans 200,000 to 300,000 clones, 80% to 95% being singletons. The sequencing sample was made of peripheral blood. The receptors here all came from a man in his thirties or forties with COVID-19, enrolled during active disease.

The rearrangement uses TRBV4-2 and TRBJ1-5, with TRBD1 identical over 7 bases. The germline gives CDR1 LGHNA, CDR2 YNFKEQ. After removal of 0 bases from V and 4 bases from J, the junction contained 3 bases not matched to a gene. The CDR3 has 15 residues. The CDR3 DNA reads TGTGCCAGCAGCCAAGATGGGGACAGAAATCAGCCCCAGCATTTT. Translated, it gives CASSQDGDRNQPQHF.

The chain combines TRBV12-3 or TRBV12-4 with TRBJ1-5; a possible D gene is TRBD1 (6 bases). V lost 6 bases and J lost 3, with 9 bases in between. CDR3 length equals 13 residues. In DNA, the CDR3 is TGTGCCAGCAGCAGGGGTTACAATCAGCCCCAGCATTTT. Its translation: CASSRGYNQPQHF.

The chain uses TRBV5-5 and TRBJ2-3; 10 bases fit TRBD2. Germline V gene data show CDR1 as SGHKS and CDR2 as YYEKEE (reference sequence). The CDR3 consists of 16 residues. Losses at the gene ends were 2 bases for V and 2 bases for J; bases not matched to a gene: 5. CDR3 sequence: CASSFWLAGVTDTQYF. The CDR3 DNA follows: TGTGCCAGCAGCTTCTGGCTAGCGGGGGTCACAGATACGCAGTATTTT. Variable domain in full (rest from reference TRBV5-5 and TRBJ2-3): DAGVTQSPTHLIKTRGQQVTLRCSPISGHKSVSWYQQVLGQGPQFIFQYYEKEERGRGNFPDRFSARQFPNYSSELNVNALLLGDSALYLCASSFWLAGVTDTQYFGPGTRLTVL.

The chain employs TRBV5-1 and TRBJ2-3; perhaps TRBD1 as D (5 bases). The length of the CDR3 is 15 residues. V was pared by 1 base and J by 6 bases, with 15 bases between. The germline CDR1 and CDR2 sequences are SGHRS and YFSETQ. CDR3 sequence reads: CASSLLEKGPDTQYF. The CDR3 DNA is TGCGCCAGCAGCTTGTTAGAGAAGGGGCCGGATACGCAGTATTTT.

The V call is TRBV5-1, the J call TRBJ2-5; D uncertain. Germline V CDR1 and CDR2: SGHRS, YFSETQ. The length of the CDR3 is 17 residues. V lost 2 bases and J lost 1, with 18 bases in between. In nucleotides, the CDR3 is TGCGCCAGCAGCTTCGACCACATGCACAGCTTCCAAGAGACCCAGTACTTC. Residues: CASSFDHMHSFQETQYF. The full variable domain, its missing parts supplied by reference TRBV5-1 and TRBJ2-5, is KAGVTQTPRYLIKTRGQQVTLSCSPISGHRSVSWYQQTPGQGLQFLFEYFSETQRNKGNFPGRFSGRQFSNSRSEMNVSTLELGDSALYLCASSFDHMHSFQETQYFGPGTRLLVL.

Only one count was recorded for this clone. The CDR3 is CASSDSTGGLSYGYTF. The CDR3 coding sequence is TGTGCCAGCAGCGACAGTACAGGGGGCTTGTCATATGGCTACACCTTC. This chain connects TRBV2 to TRBJ1-2, with 9 bases that match TRBD1. Germline CDR1 and CDR2: SNHLY and FYNNEI. Trimming cost V 6 bases and J 5 bases; bases outside gene matches: 13. This CDR3 is 16 amino acids long. Complete variable domain (other parts from reference TRBV2 and TRBJ1-2): EPEVTQTPSHQVTQMGQEVILRCVPISNHLYFYWYRQILGQKVEFLVSFYNNEISEKSEIFDDQFSVERPDGSNFTLKIRSTKLEDSAMYFCASSDSTGGLSYGYTFGSGTRLTVV.

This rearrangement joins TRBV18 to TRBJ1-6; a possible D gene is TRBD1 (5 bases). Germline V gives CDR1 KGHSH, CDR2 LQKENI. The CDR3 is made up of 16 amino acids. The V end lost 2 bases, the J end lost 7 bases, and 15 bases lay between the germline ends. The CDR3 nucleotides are TGTGCCAGCTCACCATATCCAGGGCAGGCGAATTCACCCCTCCACTTT. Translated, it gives CASSPYPGQANSPLHF.

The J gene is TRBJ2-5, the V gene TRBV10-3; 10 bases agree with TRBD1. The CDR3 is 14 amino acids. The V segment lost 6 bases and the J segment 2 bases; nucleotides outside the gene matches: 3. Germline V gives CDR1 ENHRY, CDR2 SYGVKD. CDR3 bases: TGTGCCATCAGACGGGACAGGGGACAAGAGACCCAGTACTTC. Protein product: CAIRRDRGQETQYF.

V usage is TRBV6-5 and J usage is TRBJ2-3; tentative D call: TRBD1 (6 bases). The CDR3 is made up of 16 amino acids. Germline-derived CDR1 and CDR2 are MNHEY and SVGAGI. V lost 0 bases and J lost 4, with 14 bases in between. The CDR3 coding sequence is TGTGCCAGCAGTTACTCGAGAGGGGCAGGGGCAGATACGCAGTATTTT. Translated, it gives CASSYSRGAGADTQYF.

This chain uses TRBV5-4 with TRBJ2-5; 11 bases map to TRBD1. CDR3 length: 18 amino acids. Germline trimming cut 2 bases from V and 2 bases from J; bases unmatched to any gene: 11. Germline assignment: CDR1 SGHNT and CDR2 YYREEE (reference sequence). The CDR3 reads CASSFPGQGDKGQETQYF. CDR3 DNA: TGTGCCAGCAGCTTTCCGGGACAGGGGGACAAGGGGCAAGAGACCCAGTACTTC.

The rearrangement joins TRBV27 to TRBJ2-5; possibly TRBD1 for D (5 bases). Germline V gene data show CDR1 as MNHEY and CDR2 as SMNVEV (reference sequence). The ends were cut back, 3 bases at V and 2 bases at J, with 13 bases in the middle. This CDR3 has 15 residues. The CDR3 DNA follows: TGTGCCAGCAGTTTTAGACAGAACCCTCAAGAGACCCAGTACTTC. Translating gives CASSFRQNPQETQYF.

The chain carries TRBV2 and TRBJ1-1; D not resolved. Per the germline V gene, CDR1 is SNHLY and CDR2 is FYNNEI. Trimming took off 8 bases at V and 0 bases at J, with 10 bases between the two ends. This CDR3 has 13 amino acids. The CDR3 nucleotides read TGTGCCAGCGGAACAGACATGAACACTGAAGCTTTCTTT. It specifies CASGTDMNTEAFF.

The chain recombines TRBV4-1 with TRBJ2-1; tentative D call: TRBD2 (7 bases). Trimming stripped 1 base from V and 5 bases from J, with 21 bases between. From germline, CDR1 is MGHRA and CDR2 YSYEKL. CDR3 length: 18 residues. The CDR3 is CASSQVGLLAGADNEQFF. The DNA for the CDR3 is TGCGCCAGCAGCCAAGTGGGACTCCTTGCGGGGGCCGACAATGAGCAGTTCTTC.

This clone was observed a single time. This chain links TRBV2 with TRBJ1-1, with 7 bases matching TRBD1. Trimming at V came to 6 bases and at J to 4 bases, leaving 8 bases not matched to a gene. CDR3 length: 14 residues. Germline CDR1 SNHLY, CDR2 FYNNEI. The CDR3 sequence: CASRENRGPTEAFF. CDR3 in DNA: TGTGCCAGCAGGGAAAACAGGGGTCCCACTGAAGCTTTCTTT.

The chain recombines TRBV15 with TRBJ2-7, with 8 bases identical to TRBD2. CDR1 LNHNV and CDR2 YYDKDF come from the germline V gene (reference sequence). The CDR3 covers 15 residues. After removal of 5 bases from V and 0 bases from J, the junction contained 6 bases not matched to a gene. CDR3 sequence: CATSGSGGLSYEQYF. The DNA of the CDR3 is TGTGCCACCAGCGGAAGCGGGGGACTCTCCTACGAGCAGTACTTC.

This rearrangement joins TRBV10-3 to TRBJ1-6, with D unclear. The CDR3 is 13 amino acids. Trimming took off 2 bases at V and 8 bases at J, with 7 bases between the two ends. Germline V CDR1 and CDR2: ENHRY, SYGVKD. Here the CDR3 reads CAISEGRDSPLHF. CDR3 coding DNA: TGTGCCATCAGTGAGGGTAGAGATTCACCCCTCCACTTT.

CDR3 bases: TGTGCCACCTGGGGACAGGGGGATGGCTACACCTTC. It translates to CATWGQGDGYTF. The chain carries TRBV24-1 and TRBJ1-2; 11 bases are a match to TRBD1. Germline lookup yields CDR1 KGHDR and CDR2 SFDVKD. V shed 9 bases and J 6 bases; nucleotides not matched to a gene: 2. The CDR3 consists of 12 residues.